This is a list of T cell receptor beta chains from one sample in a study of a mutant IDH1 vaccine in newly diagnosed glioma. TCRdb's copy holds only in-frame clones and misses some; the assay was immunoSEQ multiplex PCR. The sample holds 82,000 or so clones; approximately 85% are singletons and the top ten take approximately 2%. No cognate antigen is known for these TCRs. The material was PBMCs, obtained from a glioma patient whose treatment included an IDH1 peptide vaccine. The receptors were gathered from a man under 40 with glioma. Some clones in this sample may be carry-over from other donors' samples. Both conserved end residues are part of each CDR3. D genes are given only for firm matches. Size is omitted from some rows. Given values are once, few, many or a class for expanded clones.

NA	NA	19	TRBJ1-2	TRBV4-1	CASSQDIPGLNERYYGYTF	TGCGCCAGCAGCCAAGATATTCCGGGACTGAACGAACGCTACTATGGCTACACCTTC
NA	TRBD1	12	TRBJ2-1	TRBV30	CAWSTTRTGEFF	TGTGCCTGGAGTACTACTCGGACAGGGGAGTTCTTC
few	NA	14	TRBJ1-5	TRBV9	CASSVGNGIKPQHF	TGTGCCAGCAGCGTTGGGAACGGGATAAAGCCCCAGCATTTT
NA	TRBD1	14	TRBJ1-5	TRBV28	CASSYGTGNQPQHF	TGTGCCAGCAGCTACGGGACAGGAAATCAGCCCCAGCATTTT
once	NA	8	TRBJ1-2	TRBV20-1	CSARGQGF	TGCAGTGCTAGAGGGCAGGGCTTC
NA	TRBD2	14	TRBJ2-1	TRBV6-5	CASTASGGTNEQFF	TGTGCCAGCACGGCTAGCGGGGGAACAAATGAGCAGTTCTTC
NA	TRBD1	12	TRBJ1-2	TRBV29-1	CSARTGTGGYTF	TGCAGCGCCCGGACAGGGACGGGTGGCTACACCTTC
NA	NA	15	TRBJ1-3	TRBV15	CATRKSWDRGNTIYF	TGTGCCACCAGGAAGTCCTGGGACCGAGGAAACACCATATATTTT
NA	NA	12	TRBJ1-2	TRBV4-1	CASSQGRESYTF	TGCGCCAGCAGCCAAGGCAGGGAGAGCTACACCTTC
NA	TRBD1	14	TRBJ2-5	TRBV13	CASSFQTGQETQYF	TGTGCCAGCAGTTTCCAGACAGGGCAAGAGACCCAGTACTTC
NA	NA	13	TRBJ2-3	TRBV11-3	CASSFSSTDTQYF	TGTGCCAGCAGCTTTTCTAGCACAGATACGCAGTATTTT
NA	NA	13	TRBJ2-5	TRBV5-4	CASSFGGTETQYF	TGTGCCAGCAGCTTTGGAGGTACAGAGACCCAGTACTTC
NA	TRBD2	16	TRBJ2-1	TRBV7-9	CASSLPAGGPYNEQFF	TGTGCCAGCAGCTTACCGGCGGGGGGGCCCTACAATGAGCAGTTCTTC
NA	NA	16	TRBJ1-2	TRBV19	CASRKDSRTFNYGYTF	TGTGCCAGTAGAAAAGACTCAAGAACTTTTAACTATGGCTACACCTTC
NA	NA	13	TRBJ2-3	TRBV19	CASSIGGRDTQYF	TGTGCCAGTAGCATAGGAGGCAGAGATACGCAGTATTTT
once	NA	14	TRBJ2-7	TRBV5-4	CASSLGPNSYEQYF	TGTGCCAGCAGCTTAGGGCCAAACTCCTACGAGCAGTACTTC